Sequencing of this T cell receptor (beta chain) was carried out in a study of graft-versus-host responses after intestinal transplantation. Study details: For approximately three years after anti-thymocyte globulin induction, all recipients took tacrolimus and steroids. General observations from the study: Among recipient marrow samples, GvH clones were found; some appeared first in ileum or blood. Within the allografts of patients who had graft-donor T cell macrochimerism, graft-versus-host to host-versus-graft clonal ratios were high.

This table comes from immunoSEQ multiplex PCR, and its TCRdb copy is limited to in-frame clones, with some not included. The table has tens of thousands of clones, 94% seen once. This clone was observed a single time. Its antigen is not known. This CDR3 comprises 14 residues. CDR1 is SGHDN and CDR2 is FVKESK in the germline V gene. V was pared by 1 base and J by 6 bases, with 12 bases between. This sequence joins TRBV14 and TRBJ1-2, with unresolved D. The material was unstimulated CD4+ T cells sorted from spleen or lymph node cells, obtained before transplant. This TCR came from a human donor who was the organ donor for an intestinal transplant. CDR3 coding DNA: TGTGCCAGCAGCCAAGTTCCGGGCGCTCATGGCTACACCTTC. Its protein product is CASSQVPGAHGYTF. Full variable domain (missing parts from reference TRBV14 and TRBJ1-2): EAGVTQFPSHSVIEKGQTVTLRCDPISGHDNLYWYRRVMGKEIKFLLHFVKESKQDESGMPNNRFLAERTGGTYSTLKVQPAELEDSGVYFCASSQVPGAHGYTFGSGTRLTVV.